This T cell receptor beta chain was sequenced for a study of cytotoxic CD8 clonotypes in ibrutinib-treated CLL. Study summary: Response was recorded as partial in roughly 25 patients and complete in 2; at median roughly 73 months, approximately 14 remained remitted and roughly 12 had progressed. Study results and limitations: Samples from sustained-remission and progressing patients were taken at different times. Rising at ibrutinib response, clonality subsequently fell back toward baseline at progression.

The intended depth for sequencing was 1 in 200,000 to 1 in 1 million T cells. Sequenced by immunoSEQ multiplex PCR; TCRdb stores in-frame clones only, minus some. The repertoire consists of nearly 300,000 clones, with about 72% occurring once and the leading ten covering around 5.1%. V shed 1 base, J shed 4 bases, and the junction held 7 bases outside the gene matches. Germline V CDR1 and CDR2: MGHRA, YSYEKL. This CDR3 region has 16 residues. In the case of this clone: Its antigen is undetermined.

This receptor was obtained from a human donor with chronic lymphocytic leukemia. V usage is TRBV4-1 and J usage is TRBJ2-5, with 9 bases matching TRBD2. Specimen: PBMCs, collected at disease progression, from a patient treated with ibrutinib. The CDR3 DNA is TGCGCCAGCAGCCAAGCTCGGCGGGGGGGCCTAGAGACCCAGTACTTC. Translation gives CASSQARRGGLETQYF.